The present T cell receptor beta chain was sequenced within a study of blood T cell repertoires in COVID-19. Study summary: Nucleic acid was either cDNA or gDNA, and it came from T cells, B-cell-depleted T cells, or PBMCs.

CDR3 size: 14 residues. The germline V gene encodes CDR1 SGHDN and CDR2 FVKESK. V shed 4 bases and J shed 1 base, with 10 bases lying between them. Source study methods: Reference gene primers were amplified, and this amplification served to estimate nucleated cell counts. The method was immunoSEQ multiplex PCR; TCRdb's version includes in-frame clones alone and lacks a portion of them. V and J calls and clone size follow that table, whereas D and trimming were derived from the DNA. This table holds 270,000 or so clones, 65% to 90% found once. This sequence joins TRBV14 and TRBJ1-1; D unresolved. This sequence was found in a human donor in a cohort sampled during active COVID-19. The material sequenced was peripheral blood. Written as DNA, the CDR3 is TGTGCCAGCAGCCCGAGGGTGGGGAACACTGAAGCTTTCTTT. Encoded protein: CASSPRVGNTEAFF.